Shown below are 9 T cell receptor beta chains from a single sample sequenced in a study of Ad26.COV2.S vaccination and SARS-CoV-2 variants. Treatment specified: around 19 received Ad26.COV2.S at low or high dose, single or two shots; roughly five received placebo; per-sample allocation not given. Day 63 after the first injection of vaccine or placebo was the sampling time. Profiling relied on immunoSEQ multiplex PCR, and the TCRdb table lists in-frame clones only, not all of them. Here the sample spans about 480,000 clones, around nine tenths being singletons. The sequencing here drew on peripheral blood, taken in a trial of Ad26.COV2.S vaccine versus placebo. The receptors here all came from a person aged 18-60 years who received the Ad26.COV2.S COVID-19 vaccine or a placebo.

The gene calls are TRBV2 and TRBJ2-1; D might be TRBD2 (5 bases). V dropped 11 bases and J dropped 1 base, with 18 bases sitting between them. The CDR3 spans 15 residues. In germline, CDR1 is SNHLY, CDR2 FYNNEI. The CDR3 DNA reads as TGTGCCCTTAGCGAACTGGTCGCTTCCTACAATGAGCAGTTCTTC. Residues: CALSELVASYNEQFF.

The chain uses TRBV6-2 or TRBV6-3 and TRBJ1-5; 9 bases fit TRBD1. This CDR3 has 17 amino acids. With 2 bases clipped from V and 1 base from J, the junction kept 6 bases outside the gene matches. Germline V gene data show CDR1 as MNHEY and CDR2 as SVGEGT. CDR3 in amino acids: CASSYTTGGPSNQPQHF. CDR3 coding DNA: TGTGCCAGCAGTTACACCACAGGGGGCCCCAGCAATCAGCCCCAGCATTTT.

This chain connects TRBV19 to TRBJ1-5; no definite D call. V was cut by 11 bases and J by 2 bases, with 13 bases left in between. The CDR3 has 13 amino acids. Germline V CDR1 and CDR2: LNHDA, SQIVND (reference sequence). This chain's CDR3 is CASHGWGNQPQHF. As DNA, the CDR3 is TGTGCCTCCCACGGTTGGGGCAATCAGCCCCAGCATTTT.

The V call is TRBV27, the J call TRBJ1-1; D may be TRBD1 (6 bases). Germline V lookup: CDR1 MNHEY, CDR2 SMNVEV (reference sequence). This CDR3 has 14 residues. The V end was cut by 6 bases, the J end by 6 bases, with 17 bases between. DNA of the CDR3: TGTGCCAGCAGAGAACAGGGTACACTACCTGAAGCTTTCTTT. Amino acids: CASREQGTLPEAFF.

This chain links TRBV7-2 with TRBJ2-1; 8 nucleotides align to TRBD2. CDR3 length equals 15 residues. Germline V gene sequence: CDR1 SGHTA, CDR2 FQGNSA. The junction had 9 bases not matched to a gene; V was cut back by 5 bases and J by 6 bases. This CDR3 reads CASSAPGGRTNEQFF. CDR3 nucleotide sequence: TGTGCCAGCAGCGCTCCTGGCGGGAGGACCAATGAGCAGTTCTTC.

The chain is built from TRBV30 and TRBJ1-2; D is unresolved. CDR3 length: 12 amino acids. Trimming left V 3 bases short and J 4 bases short, with 9 bases between. Looked up from germline, CDR1 is GTSNPN and CDR2 is SVGIG (reference sequence). The CDR3 sequence is CAWRAAFYGYTF. The CDR3 DNA follows: TGTGCCTGGAGAGCGGCATTCTATGGCTACACCTTC.

The gene calls are TRBV6-5 and TRBJ2-7, with D tentatively TRBD2 (5 bases). The CDR3 is made up of 13 amino acids. Germline CDR1 reads MNHEY; CDR2 reads SVGAGI. The ends were cut back, 4 bases at V and 4 bases at J, with 11 bases in the middle. The CDR3 is CASSSTGFYEQYF. In nucleotides, the CDR3 is TGTGCCAGCAGTTCCACGGGGTTTTACGAGCAGTACTTC.

This clone occurred many times. J is TRBJ2-1 and V is TRBV2; D remains unclear. Trimming stripped 2 bases from V and 6 bases from J, with 8 bases between. The V gene's germline CDR1 is SNHLY and CDR2 FYNNEI. The CDR3 contains 13 residues. CDR3 sequence: CASSEPFVNEQFF. The CDR3 DNA sequence: TGTGCCAGCAGTGAACCTTTTGTCAATGAGCAGTTCTTC.

The rearrangement uses TRBV28 and TRBJ2-1; perhaps TRBD1 as D (5 bases). The V gene's germline CDR1 is MDHEN and CDR2 SYDVKM. CDR3 length equals 15 residues. V lost 3 bases, J lost 0 bases, and 9 bases lay in between. For the CDR3, the DNA is TGTGCCAGCAGTTTGACAGTCAGCTCCTACAATGAGCAGTTCTTC. It yields the protein CASSLTVSSYNEQFF.